This TCR beta chain was retrieved from a study of T cells in Graves' hyperthyroidism and ophthalmopathy. Per germline, CDR1 SEHNR and CDR2 FQNEAQ (reference sequence). The germline V and J ends were trimmed by 6 bases and 4 bases, with 6 bases remaining between them. The CDR3 has 11 residues. There are many counts of this clonotype. Amplified TCR beta CDR3 regions derived from RNA transcripts. The TCR CDR3 first-round RT-PCR relied on the HTBI primer set. TCRdb reprocessed the multiplex PCR reads with MiXCR, giving one entry per CDR3 protein. The data hold about 560,000 distinct CDR3 sequences, with roughly 17% observed a single time.

The V call is TRBV7-9, the J call TRBJ1-2; D gene uncertain. The specimen was blood. This receptor was identified in a woman aged 18-30 years with Graves' hyperthyroidism. The CDR3 coding sequence is TGTGCCAGCAGACCAAGCTATGGCTACACCTTC. The encoded protein is CASRPSYGYTF.